The clone carrying this T cell receptor (beta chain) was counted at least ten times. What it recognizes is unknown. V gave up 6 bases and J gave up 6 bases, with 18 bases separating them. Germline assignment: CDR1 LGHNT and CDR2 FRNRAP. The CDR3 length is 15 residues. The TCR beta CDR3 regions underwent amplification using RNA transcripts as the source. First-round RT-PCR of the TCR CDR3 relied on the HTBI primer set. TCRdb recomputed calls from the multiplex PCR reads with MiXCR, one row per CDR3 protein. This table has about 360,000 distinct CDR3 sequences, approximately 25% appearing once. The data were taken from a study of T cells in Graves' hyperthyroidism and ophthalmopathy. General study points: Most expanded thyroid clonotypes above 0.001 recurred in blood. Ophthalmopathy cases were set apart from stable hyperthyroidism by a 13 V-J model.

Hyperthyroidism patients were newly diagnosed, had disease duration under 2 months, and were aged 18 to 65 years. Lactation, pregnancy, other autoimmune disease or uncontrolled infection led to exclusion of patients. The rearrangement links TRBV12-5 to TRBJ2-1; D perhaps matches TRBD2 (6 bases). The material sequenced was blood. This sequence was found in a man in his fifties with Graves' hyperthyroidism. The chain's CDR3 is CASGPARRVINEQFF. As DNA, the CDR3 is TGTGCTAGTGGCCCGGCAAGGAGGGTCATCAATGAGCAGTTCTTC.